This T cell receptor beta chain comes out of a study of OX40 agonist ivuxolimab in advanced cancers. About the research overall: Patient treatment consisted of intravenous ivuxolimab administration every 2 weeks at 0.01 to 10 mg/kg.

Trimming stripped 0 bases from V and 3 bases from J, with 8 bases between. The CDR3 extends over 15 amino acids. Germline V gives CDR1 LGHNA, CDR2 YSLEER. Findings and caveats of the study: In the 0.1-3.0 mg/kg groups, partial responders showed among the lowest expansion.

At baseline, cycle 4 day 1, and cycle 7 day 1, blood was sampled. A note on this clone: Its target is not known.

Sequencing was performed with immunoSEQ multiplex PCR; in TCRdb, only in-frame clones are kept and a portion is missing. The table records some 27,000 clones, approximately 90% of them present only once. The clonotype was recovered from an adult with an advanced solid tumor such as melanoma, head and neck, liver or kidney cancer. This chain links TRBV4-3 with TRBJ2-2; no reliable D call. Specimen: CD4+ or CD8+ T cells sorted from blood, collected in a trial of the OX40 agonist ivuxolimab. The CDR3 reads CASSQDGEYTGELFF. The CDR3 nucleotides read TGCGCCAGCAGCCAAGACGGCGAGTACACCGGGGAGCTGTTTTTT.